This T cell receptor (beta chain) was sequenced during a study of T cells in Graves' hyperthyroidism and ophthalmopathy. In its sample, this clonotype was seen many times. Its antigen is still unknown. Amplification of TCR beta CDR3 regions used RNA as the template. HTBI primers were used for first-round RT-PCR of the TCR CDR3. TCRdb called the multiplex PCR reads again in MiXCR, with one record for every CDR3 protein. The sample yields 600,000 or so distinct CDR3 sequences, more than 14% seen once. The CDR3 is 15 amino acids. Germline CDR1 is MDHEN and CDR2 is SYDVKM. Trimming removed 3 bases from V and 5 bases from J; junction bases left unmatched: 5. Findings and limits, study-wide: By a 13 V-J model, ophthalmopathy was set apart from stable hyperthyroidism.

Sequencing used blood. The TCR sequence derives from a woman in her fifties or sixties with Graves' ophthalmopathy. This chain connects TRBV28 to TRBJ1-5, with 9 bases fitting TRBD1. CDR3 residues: CASSFRTGADQPQHF. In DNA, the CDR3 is TGTGCCAGCAGTTTCCGGACAGGGGCCGATCAGCCCCAGCATTTT.